Listed here is a single TCR beta chain. No antigen is known for it. The V segment lost 2 bases and the J segment 0 bases; nucleotides outside the gene matches: 7. The CDR3 is 18 amino acids. Germline V gene data show CDR1 as KGHSH and CDR2 as LQKENI. The data stem from a study of cytomegalovirus exposure and HLA in healthy donors. Overall study: The roughly 110 validation repertoires were reported in a later analysis to have been generated on the same platform as the approximately 700 first-cohort repertoires. Study-wide results and limits: Among the CMV-associated chains, three were confirmed in vitro as specific for CMV antigens.

Data came from immunoSEQ multiplex PCR; TCRdb stores just in-frame clones and leaves some out. The sample lists over 200,000 clones, approximately 82% occurring once. This receptor was obtained from a woman aged 18-29 years in good health and CMV-seronegative. The sample taken for sequencing was PBMCs. The chain joins TRBV18 to TRBJ2-6; TRBD1 matches 7 bases. The CDR3 coding sequence is TGTGCCAGCTCACCAGCCTCAGGGGGTCACTCTGGGGCCAACGTCCTGACTTTC. Amino acids: CASSPASGGHSGANVLTF.